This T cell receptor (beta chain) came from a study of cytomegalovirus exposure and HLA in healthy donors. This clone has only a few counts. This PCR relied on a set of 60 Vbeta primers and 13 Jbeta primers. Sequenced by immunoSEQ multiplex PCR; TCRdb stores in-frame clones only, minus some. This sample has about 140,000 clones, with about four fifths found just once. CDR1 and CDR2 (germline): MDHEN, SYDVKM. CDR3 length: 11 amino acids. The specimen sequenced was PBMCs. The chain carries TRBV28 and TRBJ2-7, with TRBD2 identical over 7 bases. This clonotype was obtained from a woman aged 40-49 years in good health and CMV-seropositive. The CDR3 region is CVCGSAYEQYF. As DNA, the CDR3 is TGTGTATGCGGGAGCGCCTACGAGCAGTACTTC.